Included here is one T cell receptor beta chain sequence, with context. In the original analysis: How many nucleated cells were present was estimated from reference gene primer amplification. Some clones are missing from TCRdb's copy, which holds only in-frame ones; the method was immunoSEQ multiplex PCR. The V and J calls and clone size come from that table; D and trimming were worked out from the DNA. The table records around 130,000 clones, approximately 84% of them present only once. Between the trimmed V and J ends, which lost 4 bases and 1 base, there was a span of 12 bases. Germline CDR1 LGHDT, CDR2 YNNKEL (reference sequence). The CDR3 sequence is 15 residues long. The data derive from a study of blood T cell repertoires in COVID-19. Overall study: Acute-phase and convalescent COVID-19 samples originated in the United States, Italy and Spain. PBMCs, B-cell-depleted T cells, or T cells provided the cDNA or gDNA that made up the material.

Source material: peripheral blood. The chain couples TRBV3-1 (or the pseudogene TRBV3-2) to TRBJ2-3; D may be TRBD2 (6 bases). The source of this sequence is a human donor in a cohort sampled during active COVID-19. The CDR3 sequence: CASSPPGEGTDTQYF. The CDR3 nucleotides read TGTGCCAGCAGCCCCCCGGGGGAGGGCACAGATACGCAGTATTTT.